The 23 T cell receptor beta chains listed next were all sequenced from one sample in a study of control samples from healthy donors and cancer patients. The table came from immunoSEQ multiplex PCR; TCRdb's copy has only in-frame clones and leaves some out. The data contain 100,000 to 150,000 clones, approximately 89% of them singletons. The material sequenced was blood. The receptor set was obtained from a man between 18 and 35 years old in good health.

The chain links TRBV5-5 to TRBJ2-7; D is perhaps TRBD2 (6 bases). This CDR3 region has 14 residues. The germline V gene encodes CDR1 SGHKS and CDR2 YYEKEE (reference sequence). V was shortened by 6 bases and J by 4 bases, with 17 bases between the two germline ends. The CDR3 here is CASNQRGVGYEQYF. CDR3 nucleotide sequence: TGTGCCAGCAATCAGCGCGGGGTCGGTTACGAGCAGTACTTC.

This chain connects TRBV6-5 to TRBJ2-2, with D tentatively TRBD2 (5 bases). Trimming removed 6 bases at V and 0 bases at J, with 8 bases between. Germline V CDR1 and CDR2: MNHEY, SVGAGI. The CDR3 runs to 14 residues. The CDR3 loop reads CASSPGSNTGELFF. The DNA for the CDR3 is TGTGCCAGCAGCCCGGGGTCGAACACCGGGGAGCTGTTTTTT.

This chain links TRBV4-1 with TRBJ2-3; TRBD2 matches at 10 bases. Germline V lookup: CDR1 MGHRA, CDR2 YSYEKL. The CDR3 has 17 amino acids. J was trimmed by 0 bases and V by 4 bases; bases with no gene match: 7. The DNA for the CDR3 is TGCGCCAGCAGCCTTATACTAGCGGGGCTTAGCACAGATACGCAGTATTTT. Amino acid sequence: CASSLILAGLSTDTQYF.

The chain is built from TRBV7-9 and TRBJ1-4; possibly TRBD1 for D (5 bases). The CDR3 has 15 residues. V lost 5 bases and J 7 bases, leaving 17 bases between the germline ends. Germline-derived CDR1 and CDR2 are SEHNR and FQNEAQ (reference sequence). CDR3 amino acids: CASSLGTGFFEKLFF. The CDR3 coding sequence is TGTGCCAGCAGCCTCGGGACGGGATTTTTTGAAAAACTGTTTTTT.

The V and J genes are TRBV11-2 and TRBJ2-7, with a weak D call TRBD1 (6 bases). The CDR3 has 15 residues. Trimming took 6 bases from V and 0 from J, leaving 15 bases between them. The V gene's germline CDR1 is SGHAT and CDR2 FQNNGV. The CDR3 is CASRDRDIGSYEQYF. CDR3 nucleotide sequence: TGTGCCAGCAGGGACCGGGACATCGGCTCCTACGAGCAGTACTTC.

J is TRBJ1-3 and V is TRBV13; no reliable D call. The V gene lost 3 bases and the J gene lost 0 bases, with 3 bases spanning the gap. CDR3 size: 13 residues. CDR1 and CDR2 (germline): PRHDT, FYEKMQ (reference sequence). As DNA, the CDR3 is TGTGCCAGCAGCTTCCTCTCTGGAAACACCATATATTTT. Translating gives CASSFLSGNTIYF.

The chain has TRBV11-2 and TRBJ2-1; 7 bases align to TRBD1. Germline V gene lookup returns CDR1 SGHAT and CDR2 FQNNGV. This CDR3 region has 15 residues. V shed 6 bases and J 4 bases; nucleotides not matched to a gene: 9. CDR3 loop: CASSSLGQNYNEQFF. CDR3 bases: TGTGCCAGCAGTTCTCTGGGACAGAATTACAATGAGCAGTTCTTC. The whole variable domain, filled in from reference TRBV11-2 and TRBJ2-1, reads EAGVAQSPRYKIIEKRQSVAFWCNPISGHATLYWYQQILGQGPKLLIQFQNNGVVDDSQLPKDRFSAERLKGVDSTLKIQPAKLEDSAVYLCASSSLGQNYNEQFFGPGTRLTVL.

This chain joins TRBV19 and TRBJ1-1, with a possible D match to TRBD1 (6 bases). Trimming left V 4 bases short and J 1 base short, with 10 bases between. CDR3 length: 14 residues. The germline gives CDR1 LNHDA, CDR2 SQIVND (reference sequence). The CDR3 DNA follows: TGTGCCAGTAGTACAACAGGGAAGAACACTGAAGCTTTCTTT. This codes for CASSTTGKNTEAFF.

The chain recombines TRBV6-4 with TRBJ2-3; 9 bases fit TRBD1. The CDR3 has 15 residues. Germline CDR1 MRHNA, CDR2 SNTAGT. V was clipped by 5 bases and J by 3 bases; unmatched bases: 6. The CDR3, as DNA: TGTGCCAGCAGTCTTCGGGACAGGGAGACAGATACGCAGTATTTT. Amino acid sequence: CASSLRDRETDTQYF.

This sequence joins TRBV12-5 and TRBJ2-1; perhaps TRBD2 as D (5 bases). Germline V CDR1 and CDR2: LGHNT, FRNRAP. Trimming cost V 2 bases and J 0 bases, with 11 bases left between them. The length of the CDR3 is 16 residues. CDR3 sequence reads: CASGLFAGFSYNEQFF. The CDR3 DNA reads as TGTGCTAGTGGTTTGTTTGCGGGTTTCTCCTACAATGAGCAGTTCTTC.

CDR3 nucleotides: TGTGCCAGCAGCGGGACCTCAGGAGAGACCCAGTACTTC. Encoded protein: CASSGTSGETQYF. The V gene is TRBV9, the J gene TRBJ2-5; D gene unclear. CDR1 SGDLS and CDR2 YYNGEE come from the germline V gene. This CDR3 has 13 residues. Trimming took off 3 bases at V and 4 bases at J, with 10 bases between the two ends.

This clone was detected only once. J is TRBJ2-3 and V is TRBV4-1; D possibly corresponds to TRBD2 (7 bases). The germline CDR1 and CDR2 sequences are MGHRA and YSYEKL. This CDR3 is 16 amino acids long. The V and J ends lost 5 bases and 2 bases respectively, with 17 bases between them. CDR3 nucleotide sequence: TGCGCCAGCAGCTACCGGGGGGCTGACACCACAGATACGCAGTATTTT. Its protein product is CASSYRGADTTDTQYF.

This chain uses TRBV20-1 with TRBJ2-7; the match to TRBD1 covers 12 bases. The CDR3 has 14 residues. The V and J ends lost 3 bases and 4 bases, in that order; junction bases with no gene match: 4. The germline V gene encodes CDR1 DFQATT and CDR2 SNEGSKA (reference sequence). The CDR3 region has the DNA TGCAGTGCTAGTGGGGGACAGGGGGCATACGAGCAGTACTTC. Amino acids: CSASGGQGAYEQYF.

The chain carries TRBV27 and TRBJ2-7, with a tentative D call TRBD1 (6 bases). There are 13 residues in the CDR3. Germline V lookup: CDR1 MNHEY, CDR2 SMNVEV (reference sequence). Trimming pared 3 bases from V and 1 base from J, leaving 7 bases between. Here the CDR3 reads CASSLGQSYEQYF. The DNA of the CDR3 is TGTGCCAGCAGTTTGGGACAATCCTACGAGCAGTACTTC.

V is TRBV7-9 and J is TRBJ1-1; D not resolved. The CDR3 sequence is 13 residues long. Germline values: CDR1 SEHNR, CDR2 FQNEAQ (reference sequence). The V and J ends lost 4 bases and 1 base respectively, with 7 bases between them. The CDR3 sequence is CASSSDWNTEAFF. CDR3 in DNA: TGTGCCAGCAGCTCCGACTGGAACACTGAAGCTTTCTTT.

CDR3 DNA sequence: TGTGCCAGCAGTAAATCAGGGCCTGCTTCCTCTGGAAACACCATATATTTT. It encodes CASSKSGPASSGNTIYF. This chain links TRBV5-5 with TRBJ1-3, with a possible D match to TRBD1 (5 bases). The length of the CDR3 is 17 residues. Trimming shortened V by 5 bases and J by 0 bases, and 18 bases separated the two germline ends. CDR1 SGHKS and CDR2 YYEKEE come from the germline V gene (reference sequence).

The gene calls are TRBV6-4 and TRBJ1-2, with TRBD1 matching over 7 bases. There are 14 residues in the CDR3. Losses at the gene ends were 5 bases for V and 8 bases for J; bases not matched to a gene: 11. CDR1 and CDR2 (germline): MRHNA, SNTAGT. DNA for the CDR3: TGTGCCAGCAGTTTTGACAGGGCTTCGGGAGGCTACACCTTC. Translated, it gives CASSFDRASGGYTF.

This clone is a singleton in its sample. This rearrangement joins TRBV7-9 to TRBJ1-1; unclear D gene. The CDR3 consists of 14 residues. The germline gives CDR1 SEHNR, CDR2 FQNEAQ (reference sequence). Trimming took off 5 bases at V and 4 bases at J, with 14 bases between the two ends. CDR3 nucleotides: TGTGCCAGCAGCCCACCTGGGCTAGGCACTGAAGCTTTCTTT. This encodes CASSPPGLGTEAFF.

This clone appeared a single time. The chain carries TRBV18 and TRBJ2-6; D gene unclear. Germline CDR1 KGHSH, CDR2 LQKENI. There are 15 residues in the CDR3. The V end was cut by 3 bases, the J end by 0 bases, with 6 bases between. CDR3 region: CASSPPISGANVLTF. The CDR3 DNA sequence: TGTGCCAGCTCACCCCCGATCTCTGGGGCCAACGTCCTGACTTTC. Together with reference TRBV18 and TRBJ2-6, the CDR3 gives the full variable domain: NAGVMQNPRHLVRRRGQEARLRCSPMKGHSHVYWYRQLPEEGLKFMVYLQKENIIDESGMPKERFSAEFPKEGPSILRIQQVVRGDSAAYFCASSPPISGANVLTFGAGSRLTVL.

This chain joins TRBV7-9 and TRBJ2-2; TRBD1 or TRBD2 may be the D gene (5 bases each). This CDR3 is 15 amino acids long. Trimming removed 4 bases from V and 2 bases from J, with 11 bases in between. CDR1 and CDR2 from the germline V gene are SEHNR and FQNEAQ (reference sequence). The CDR3 region is CASSWGSTNTGELFF. The CDR3 DNA reads as TGTGCCAGCAGCTGGGGGTCCACCAACACCGGGGAGCTGTTTTTT.

V gene TRBV5-4 combines with J gene TRBJ1-1; D remains unclear. V lost 2 bases, J lost 0 bases, and 5 bases lay in between. The CDR3 contains 13 residues. Per germline, CDR1 SGHNT and CDR2 YYREEE (reference sequence). In DNA form, the CDR3 reads TGTGCCAGCAGCTTAGATGTGAACACTGAAGCTTTCTTT. As protein: CASSLDVNTEAFF.

The rearrangement links TRBV5-1 to TRBJ1-3, with D hard to call. V dropped 2 bases and J dropped 0 bases, with 9 bases sitting between them. This CDR3 region has 15 residues. The V gene's germline CDR1 is SGHRS and CDR2 YFSETQ. The CDR3 reads CASSFDRSSGNTIYF. The CDR3 DNA sequence: TGCGCCAGCAGCTTCGACCGAAGCTCTGGAAACACCATATATTTT.

This clone turned up a few times. The V and J genes are TRBV5-6 and TRBJ1-4, with 9 bases that match TRBD1. V gave up 5 bases and J gave up 8 bases; unmatched junction bases: 7. The germline V gene has CDR1 SGHDT and CDR2 YYEEEE. The CDR3 extends over 14 amino acids. Here the CDR3 reads CASRFWTGEEKLFF. The CDR3 nucleotides are TGTGCCAGCAGGTTCTGGACAGGGGAAGAAAAACTGTTTTTT.